Listed below are T cell receptor beta chains from one sample, sequenced in a study of blood T cell repertoires in COVID-19. Here immunoSEQ multiplex PCR was the method, and the copy in TCRdb shows in-frame clones only, minus some. The table has roughly 150,000 clones, more than 75% seen once; the top ten hold about 5%. What was sequenced was peripheral blood. The receptors shown here come from a man between 18 and 29 years old with COVID-19, enrolled during active disease. CDR3s include the opening cysteine and the closing phenylalanine or tryptophan. D genes are given only for firm matches. Clone size is shown for a subset of rows, as once, few, many or a class of expanded clone.

v_gene: TRBV12-3/TRBV12-4; d_gene: NA; j_gene: TRBJ1-2; abundance: NA; CDR3nt: TGTGCCAGCAGTTTCGCTGTCCGGGGCTACACCTTC; CDR3aa: CASSFAVRGYTF
v_gene: TRBV9; d_gene: NA; j_gene: TRBJ1-3; abundance: NA; CDR3nt: TGTGCCAGCAGCACTTCTCCCGGGGCTGGAAACACCATATATTTT; CDR3aa: CASSTSPGAGNTIYF
v_gene: TRBV6-5; d_gene: TRBD1; j_gene: TRBJ1-3; abundance: NA; CDR3nt: TGTGCCAGCAGTTATAGTACAGGGGAAGGAAACACCATATATTTT; CDR3aa: CASSYSTGEGNTIYF
v_gene: TRBV6-5; d_gene: NA; j_gene: TRBJ2-7; abundance: NA; CDR3nt: TGTGCCAGCAGTTACTCTTACACTAGCCCACCCTACGAGCAGTACTTC; CDR3aa: CASSYSYTSPPYEQYF
v_gene: TRBV28; d_gene: NA; j_gene: TRBJ1-6; abundance: NA; CDR3nt: TGTGCCAGCAGTTTAAGTACCGGTTCACCCCTCCACTTT; CDR3aa: CASSLSTGSPLHF
v_gene: TRBV20-1; d_gene: NA; j_gene: TRBJ2-1; abundance: NA; CDR3nt: TGCAGTGCTAGATTGGGGAGGTGGCAGTTCTTC; CDR3aa: CSARLGRWQFF
v_gene: TRBV27; d_gene: TRBD1; j_gene: TRBJ1-2; abundance: NA; CDR3nt: TGTGCCAGCAGTTTACAGGGGGCGTGGAACAGTGGCTACACCTTC; CDR3aa: CASSLQGAWNSGYTF
v_gene: TRBV27; d_gene: NA; j_gene: TRBJ2-7; abundance: NA; CDR3nt: TGTGCCAGCAGTTACAGGGCACACTACGAGCAGTACTTC; CDR3aa: CASSYRAHYEQYF
v_gene: TRBV9; d_gene: TRBD2; j_gene: TRBJ2-1; abundance: NA; CDR3nt: TGTGCCAGCAGCGTAGTCGGGGGAGGGCCGGACAATGAGCAGTTCTTC; CDR3aa: CASSVVGGGPDNEQFF
v_gene: TRBV30; d_gene: NA; j_gene: TRBJ2-7; abundance: NA; CDR3nt: TGTGCCTGGAGTCTCCCGACAGTCGCGACCTACGAGCAGTACTTC; CDR3aa: CAWSLPTVATYEQYF
v_gene: TRBV14; d_gene: TRBD1; j_gene: TRBJ1-4; abundance: NA; CDR3nt: TGTGCCCCTAACCGGGACAGGAGAAATGAAAAACTGTTTTTT; CDR3aa: CAPNRDRRNEKLFF
v_gene: TRBV28; d_gene: TRBD1; j_gene: TRBJ2-7; abundance: NA; CDR3nt: TGTGCCAGCAGTTTATTGGACAGGTACCTCTCCTACGAGCAGTACTTC; CDR3aa: CASSLLDRYLSYEQYF
v_gene: TRBV7-9; d_gene: TRBD2; j_gene: TRBJ2-3; abundance: NA; CDR3nt: TGTGCCAGCAGCCACGCCCCAATAGCGGGAGGAGGCAGAGATACGCAGTATTTT; CDR3aa: CASSHAPIAGGGRDTQYF
v_gene: TRBV6-6; d_gene: NA; j_gene: TRBJ2-7; abundance: NA; CDR3nt: TGTGCCAGCAGTTACGGCAGGGCCGAGCAGTACTTC; CDR3aa: CASSYGRAEQYF
v_gene: TRBV28; d_gene: TRBD1; j_gene: TRBJ2-7; abundance: once; CDR3nt: TGTGCCATTACAAGCAGGACAGGGGGCGACGAGCAGTACTTC; CDR3aa: CAITSRTGGDEQYF
v_gene: TRBV30; d_gene: NA; j_gene: TRBJ1-2; abundance: NA; CDR3nt: TGTGCCTGGACCACGGGCAGGGGCTATGGCTACACCTTC; CDR3aa: CAWTTGRGYGYTF
v_gene: TRBV7-9; d_gene: TRBD2; j_gene: TRBJ2-1; abundance: NA; CDR3nt: TGTGCCAGCAAACCTCCTAGCGGGAGTGAGAATGAGCAGTTCTTC; CDR3aa: CASKPPSGSENEQFF
v_gene: TRBV19; d_gene: TRBD2; j_gene: TRBJ2-3; abundance: NA; CDR3nt: TGTGCCAGTAGGGAGCGGGGGAGCACAGATACGCAGTATTTT; CDR3aa: CASRERGSTDTQYF
v_gene: TRBV7-9; d_gene: TRBD1; j_gene: TRBJ1-4; abundance: NA; CDR3nt: TGTGCCAGCAGCTTATCCAGGACAGGCCAAGGGGAAAAACTGCTTTTT; CDR3aa: CASSLSRTGQGEKLLF
v_gene: TRBV7-2; d_gene: NA; j_gene: TRBJ2-7; abundance: NA; CDR3nt: TGTGCCAGCAGCTTCCGGGAAGCCTACGAGCAGTACTTC; CDR3aa: CASSFREAYEQYF
v_gene: TRBV5-4; d_gene: NA; j_gene: TRBJ1-1; abundance: NA; CDR3nt: TGTGCCAGCAGCAATCAAGGGGTACAAGCTTTCTTT; CDR3aa: CASSNQGVQAFF
v_gene: TRBV6-6; d_gene: TRBD1; j_gene: TRBJ1-1; abundance: NA; CDR3nt: TGTGCCAGCAGGGCAGGGGGCGCGAGCACTGAAGCTTTCTTT; CDR3aa: CASRAGGASTEAFF
v_gene: TRBV5-5; d_gene: NA; j_gene: TRBJ2-3; abundance: NA; CDR3nt: TGTGCCAGCAGCCCCACTCATCAATCCACAGATACGCAGTATTTT; CDR3aa: CASSPTHQSTDTQYF
v_gene: TRBV4-1; d_gene: TRBD1; j_gene: TRBJ1-2; abundance: NA; CDR3nt: TGCGCCAGCAGCCAAATAACCCTACAGGGGGCATTAGGCTACACCTTC; CDR3aa: CASSQITLQGALGYTF
v_gene: TRBV19; d_gene: TRBD1; j_gene: TRBJ2-3; abundance: once; CDR3nt: TGTGCCAGTAGTATTAAAAACCTCCTAACAGGGGAATGGAATACGCAGTATTTT; CDR3aa: CASSIKNLLTGEWNTQYF
v_gene: TRBV28; d_gene: TRBD1; j_gene: TRBJ2-6; abundance: NA; CDR3nt: TGTGCCAGCAGTTTGGACAGGGGACACTCTGGGGCCAACGTCCTGACTTTC; CDR3aa: CASSLDRGHSGANVLTF
v_gene: TRBV11-2; d_gene: TRBD1; j_gene: TRBJ2-7; abundance: NA; CDR3nt: TGTGCCAGCAGCGTACAGGGGCCAGGCGAGCAGTACTTC; CDR3aa: CASSVQGPGEQYF
v_gene: TRBV24-1; d_gene: NA; j_gene: TRBJ1-1; abundance: NA; CDR3nt: TGTGCCACCAGTGATGAGTTCGAGGCTTTCTTT; CDR3aa: CATSDEFEAFF
v_gene: TRBV6-2/TRBV6-3; d_gene: NA; j_gene: TRBJ2-1; abundance: NA; CDR3nt: TGTGCCAGCAGTCCCCAGTTGGATGAGCAGTTCTTC; CDR3aa: CASSPQLDEQFF
v_gene: TRBV11-2; d_gene: NA; j_gene: TRBJ1-4; abundance: NA; CDR3nt: TGTGCCAGCAGCTTAGTCGGGGGGACAAGGGGTGAAAAACTGTTTTTT; CDR3aa: CASSLVGGTRGEKLFF
v_gene: TRBV9; d_gene: TRBD2; j_gene: TRBJ2-1; abundance: NA; CDR3nt: TGTGCCAGCAGTACTAGCGGGACCTACAATGAGCAGTTCTTC; CDR3aa: CASSTSGTYNEQFF
v_gene: TRBV19; d_gene: NA; j_gene: TRBJ1-2; abundance: few; CDR3nt: TGTGCCAGTAGTCTTGACAGGACCAACTATGGCTACACCTTC; CDR3aa: CASSLDRTNYGYTF
v_gene: TRBV5-4; d_gene: TRBD1; j_gene: TRBJ2-2; abundance: NA; CDR3nt: TGTGCCAGCAGCTTGGCGTTCTCGACAGGGGGTACCGGGGAGCTGTTTTTT; CDR3aa: CASSLAFSTGGTGELFF
v_gene: TRBV28; d_gene: NA; j_gene: TRBJ2-1; abundance: NA; CDR3nt: TGTGCCACCGTCATGGGTGCGGATGAGCAGTTCTTC; CDR3aa: CATVMGADEQFF
v_gene: TRBV9; d_gene: NA; j_gene: TRBJ1-5; abundance: NA; CDR3nt: TGTGCCAGCAGCGCTTCCGGGAACCCCAATCAGCCCCAGCATTTT; CDR3aa: CASSASGNPNQPQHF
v_gene: TRBV30; d_gene: TRBD2; j_gene: TRBJ2-3; abundance: NA; CDR3nt: TGTGCCTGGAGTGTAAGGTGGATAGCGGGAGGGCCTTTTTCTAGCACAGATACGCAGTATTTT; CDR3aa: CAWSVRWIAGGPFSSTDTQYF
v_gene: TRBV5-1; d_gene: NA; j_gene: TRBJ1-2; abundance: NA; CDR3nt: TGCGCCAGCAGCTCTTTGGGGGGAGATAACTATGGCTACACCTTC; CDR3aa: CASSSLGGDNYGYTF
v_gene: TRBV7-8; d_gene: TRBD2; j_gene: TRBJ2-7; abundance: NA; CDR3nt: TGTGCCAGCAGCTTAGGTCGGGAGCGGGAGTTTTACGAGCAGTACTTC; CDR3aa: CASSLGREREFYEQYF
v_gene: TRBV7-8; d_gene: TRBD1; j_gene: TRBJ1-2; abundance: NA; CDR3nt: TGTGCCAGCAGCTCGTTCGACAGGGGAGGTGGCTACACCTTC; CDR3aa: CASSSFDRGGGYTF
v_gene: TRBV12-3/TRBV12-4; d_gene: TRBD2; j_gene: TRBJ2-7; abundance: NA; CDR3nt: TGTGCCAGCAGTTACGAGACTAGCGGAGCCGGGTACTTC; CDR3aa: CASSYETSGAGYF
v_gene: TRBV5-6; d_gene: NA; j_gene: TRBJ1-5; abundance: once; CDR3nt: TGTGCCAGCAGCCTAGGGACTTTTCAGCCCCAGCATTTT; CDR3aa: CASSLGTFQPQHF
v_gene: TRBV7-6; d_gene: NA; j_gene: TRBJ1-5; abundance: NA; CDR3nt: TGTGCCAGCAGCTTAGGCACAACTAGCAATCAGCCCCAGCATTTT; CDR3aa: CASSLGTTSNQPQHF
v_gene: TRBV2; d_gene: NA; j_gene: TRBJ1-1; abundance: NA; CDR3nt: TGTGCCAGCACGAGGGCCCCAATGATGGACACTGAAGCTTTCTTT; CDR3aa: CASTRAPMMDTEAFF
v_gene: TRBV9; d_gene: NA; j_gene: TRBJ1-1; abundance: few; CDR3nt: TGTGCCAACAAACAGGGTTTCGGCACTGAAGCTTTCTTT; CDR3aa: CANKQGFGTEAFF
v_gene: TRBV6-6; d_gene: TRBD1; j_gene: TRBJ1-1; abundance: NA; CDR3nt: TGTGCCAGCAGTTTAACAGGGGGTAGAGGCACTGAAGCTTTCTTT; CDR3aa: CASSLTGGRGTEAFF
v_gene: TRBV7-9; d_gene: TRBD2; j_gene: TRBJ2-5; abundance: NA; CDR3nt: TGTGCCAGCAGCCCCCGGCTAGCGGCACAAGAGACCCAGTACTTC; CDR3aa: CASSPRLAAQETQYF
v_gene: TRBV29-1; d_gene: NA; j_gene: TRBJ2-7; abundance: NA; CDR3nt: TGCAGCGTCCGGGAGAGGTACGAGCAGTACTTC; CDR3aa: CSVRERYEQYF
v_gene: TRBV2; d_gene: NA; j_gene: TRBJ1-2; abundance: NA; CDR3nt: TGTGCCAGCCGCGGGACCACCGGGGATGGCTACACCTTC; CDR3aa: CASRGTTGDGYTF
v_gene: TRBV4-1; d_gene: TRBD2; j_gene: TRBJ2-7; abundance: NA; CDR3nt: TGCGCCAGCAGCCAAGTCACCGGGACTAGCGTCTACGAGCAGTACTTC; CDR3aa: CASSQVTGTSVYEQYF
v_gene: TRBV7-2; d_gene: NA; j_gene: TRBJ1-4; abundance: NA; CDR3nt: TGTGCCAGCAGCTTAGGTGACAGGCATAATGAAAAACTGTTTTTT; CDR3aa: CASSLGDRHNEKLFF
v_gene: TRBV10-3; d_gene: TRBD1; j_gene: TRBJ2-1; abundance: NA; CDR3nt: TGTGCCATCAGTGATCTCGGACAGGTCTATTACAATGAGCAGTTCTTC; CDR3aa: CAISDLGQVYYNEQFF
v_gene: TRBV30; d_gene: TRBD1; j_gene: TRBJ1-2; abundance: NA; CDR3nt: TGTGCCTGGAGTCAGACAGGGAGAGTCGGCTACACCTTC; CDR3aa: CAWSQTGRVGYTF
v_gene: TRBV28; d_gene: NA; j_gene: TRBJ2-1; abundance: NA; CDR3nt: TGTGCCAGCAGTTTAAGGGGAAATGAGCAGTTCTTC; CDR3aa: CASSLRGNEQFF
v_gene: TRBV3-1/TRBV3-2; d_gene: NA; j_gene: TRBJ1-2; abundance: NA; CDR3nt: TGTGCCAGCAGCCGAGGCCGCAGCTACACCTTC; CDR3aa: CASSRGRSYTF
v_gene: TRBV5-4; d_gene: NA; j_gene: TRBJ1-2; abundance: once; CDR3nt: TGTGCCGGGGGGCAGCAGCTTGGCAGTCGAGACATCGGGACTAAAGGCTACACCTTC; CDR3aa: CAGGQQLGSRDIGTKGYTF
v_gene: TRBV7-8; d_gene: TRBD2; j_gene: TRBJ2-1; abundance: NA; CDR3nt: TGTGCCAGCAGCTTAGCGGGGACTAGCGTTCCAAGGGACTGGTCCTACAATGAGCAGTTCTTC; CDR3aa: CASSLAGTSVPRDWSYNEQFF
v_gene: TRBV3-1/TRBV3-2; d_gene: NA; j_gene: TRBJ2-3; abundance: NA; CDR3nt: TGTGCCAGCAGCCAAACCCCGGGTAGCACAGATACGCAGTATTTT; CDR3aa: CASSQTPGSTDTQYF
v_gene: TRBV7-2; d_gene: NA; j_gene: TRBJ2-7; abundance: once; CDR3nt: TGTGCCAGCAGCTTGGCCGCCTACGAGCAGTACTTC; CDR3aa: CASSLAAYEQYF
v_gene: TRBV3-1/TRBV3-2; d_gene: NA; j_gene: TRBJ1-4; abundance: NA; CDR3nt: TGTGCCAGCAGCCCCACAGGAGACCCGAATGAAAAACTGCTTTTT; CDR3aa: CASSPTGDPNEKLLF
v_gene: TRBV10-2; d_gene: NA; j_gene: TRBJ1-5; abundance: NA; CDR3nt: TGCGCCAGCAGTGGCTATAGCAATCAGCCCCAGCATTTT; CDR3aa: CASSGYSNQPQHF